This T cell receptor beta chain was captured in a study of technical replicates of blood from a handful of donors. The CDR3 spans 15 residues. The junction had 3 bases not matched to a gene; V was cut back by 2 bases and J by 2 bases. CDR1 SGHDN and CDR2 FVKESK come from the germline V gene. Clones were sequenced by immunoSEQ multiplex PCR, and TCRdb holds only the in-frame ones, with some missing. This sample carries over 45,000 clones, 80% to 95% of them seen once, and the ten largest clones take around 4%. V gene TRBV14 combines with J gene TRBJ2-7; 10 nucleotides align to TRBD1. The sequence was collected from a human donor in good health. Some clones in this sample may be carry-over from other donors' samples. What was sequenced was PBMCs. This CDR3 is CASSQTGQGAYEQYF. CDR3 in DNA: TGTGCCAGCAGCCAAACTGGACAGGGGGCCTACGAGCAGTACTTC. The variable domain in full, with the rest retrieved from reference TRBV14 and TRBJ2-7, is EAGVTQFPSHSVIEKGQTVTLRCDPISGHDNLYWYRRVMGKEIKFLLHFVKESKQDESGMPNNRFLAERTGGTYSTLKVQPAELEDSGVYFCASSQTGQGAYEQYFGPGTRLTVT.